What follows are 11 T cell receptor beta chains derived from one specimen sequenced in a study of blood T cell repertoires in COVID-19. Profiled with immunoSEQ multiplex PCR; TCRdb holds only in-frame clones, not every one. The table includes 200,000 to 250,000 clones, about 91% detected once. Input material: peripheral blood. Receptors were obtained from a young man with acute or convalescent COVID-19.

This sequence joins TRBV7-2 and TRBJ2-3, with no clear D. Germline V gene sequence: CDR1 SGHTA, CDR2 FQGNSA. CDR3 length: 16 amino acids. Deletions cut 1 base from V and 9 bases from J, with 20 bases between. CDR3 residues: CASSLGPRRSYRTQYF. CDR3 DNA: TGTGCCAGCAGCTTAGGCCCAAGGCGGTCATACCGAACGCAGTATTTT.

The V gene is TRBV27, the J gene TRBJ1-5; D remains ambiguous. Trimming removed 6 bases from V and 0 bases from J, with 6 bases in between. The CDR3 spans 13 residues. Germline values: CDR1 MNHEY, CDR2 SMNVEV (reference sequence). CDR3 region: CASSPYSNQPQHF. CDR3 DNA sequence: TGTGCCAGCAGCCCGTATAGCAATCAGCCCCAGCATTTT.

There are a few counts of this clone. CDR3 in amino acids: CASNKDRESPLHF. CDR3 nucleotide sequence: TGTGCCAGCAATAAAGACAGGGAGTCACCCCTCCACTTT. The rearrangement links TRBV28 to TRBJ1-6, with TRBD1 matching 7 bases. The CDR3 has 13 residues. Germline CDR1 is MDHEN and CDR2 is SYDVKM. Germline trimming cut 7 bases from V and 10 bases from J; bases unmatched to any gene: 7.

The chain combines TRBV29-1 with TRBJ1-1, with a tentative D call TRBD1 (5 bases). Germline V gene data show CDR1 as SQVTM and CDR2 as ANQGSEA. This CDR3 spans 14 amino acids. V was trimmed by 6 bases and J by 1 base, leaving 15 bases between them. CDR3 residues: CSVTGRGENTEAFF. CDR3 in DNA: TGCAGCGTCACGGGGCGGGGTGAGAACACTGAAGCTTTCTTT.

The CDR3 DNA is TGTGCCAGCAGGGACAGCTACAATGAGCAGTTCTTC. Amino acid sequence: CASRDSYNEQFF. This chain joins TRBV12-3 or TRBV12-4 and TRBJ2-1, with D tentatively TRBD1 (6 bases). Between the trimmed V and J ends, which lost 6 bases and 3 bases, there was a span of 6 bases. There are 12 residues in the CDR3.

The chain recombines TRBV28 with TRBJ2-5; 8 positions match TRBD2. V gave up 7 bases and J gave up 5 bases; unmatched junction bases: 9. This CDR3 comprises 14 residues. Looked up from germline, CDR1 is MDHEN and CDR2 is SYDVKM. The CDR3 region is CASIGSGGRETQYF. CDR3 nucleotide sequence: TGTGCCAGCATTGGTTCGGGCGGGAGGGAGACCCAGTACTTC.

The chain joins TRBV6-6 to TRBJ1-5, with 7 bases aligning to TRBD1. Trimming cost V 2 bases and J 3 bases; bases outside gene matches: 1. The CDR3 spans 14 residues. Germline CDR1 MNHNY, CDR2 SVGAGI (reference sequence). CDR3 loop: CASSYDRVNQPQHF. CDR3 coding DNA: TGTGCCAGCAGTTACGACAGGGTCAATCAGCCCCAGCATTTT.

The V call is TRBV28, the J call TRBJ2-3, with TRBD2 matching 10 bases. Germline V gene data show CDR1 as MDHEN and CDR2 as SYDVKM. V shed 2 bases and J 8 bases; nucleotides not matched to a gene: 13. CDR3 size: 17 residues. This chain's CDR3 is CASSLDRAGGPGGTQYF. The CDR3 nucleotides read TGTGCCAGCAGTTTAGACAGAGCGGGAGGGCCCGGGGGTACGCAGTATTTT. The entire variable domain, with the rest obtained from reference TRBV28 and TRBJ2-3, is as follows: DVKVTQSSRYLVKRTGEKVFLECVQDMDHENMFWYRQDPGLGLRLIYFSYDVKMKEKGDIPEGYSVSREKKERFSLILESASTNQTSMYLCASSLDRAGGPGGTQYFGPGTRLTVL.

V is TRBV5-1 and J is TRBJ2-1, with 11 bases that match TRBD2. With V trimmed by 0 bases and J by 4 bases, 3 bases remained unmatched. This CDR3 contains 16 residues. The germline V gene encodes CDR1 SGHRS and CDR2 YFSETQ. The CDR3 DNA is TGCGCCAGCAGCTTGGGTCGACTAGCGGGGTACAATGAGCAGTTCTTC. Encoded protein: CASSLGRLAGYNEQFF.

The V gene is TRBV7-9, the J gene TRBJ2-1; 9 bases line up with TRBD1. This CDR3 comprises 15 residues. With V trimmed by 1 base and J by 8 bases, 6 bases remained unmatched. Germline CDR1 and CDR2: SEHNR and FQNEAQ (reference sequence). CDR3 sequence (DNA): TGTGCCAGCAGCTTAGAGGGACAGGGTAAACATGAGCAGTTCTTC. The encoded protein is CASSLEGQGKHEQFF.

V and J are TRBV6-2 or TRBV6-3 and TRBJ1-1, with D maybe TRBD1 (5 bases). Germline V gene data show CDR1 as MNHEY and CDR2 as SVGEGT. V lost 2 bases to trimming and J lost 6 bases, with 13 bases between them. The CDR3 is made up of 14 amino acids. The DNA for the CDR3 is TGTGCCAGCAGTTACAATTCAGGGTCCGCTGAAGCTTTCTTT. It codes for CASSYNSGSAEAFF.